This TCR beta chain was observed in a study of T cell repertoires in cytomegalovirus infection. Whole-study context: Signatures in public TCR beta sequences pointed to both CMV infection and matching HLA type.

Comments on this clonotype: The antigen is not known.

TCRdb redid the calling of the reads with MiXCR, one entry per CDR3 protein. The sample includes over 250,000 distinct CDR3 sequences, 22% of them seen just once. Germline CDR1 and CDR2: MDHEN and SYDVKM. This CDR3 region has 14 residues. V lost 7 bases, J lost 6 bases, and 19 bases lay in between. Sequenced material: cultured PBMCs, taken from culture after CMV antigen stimulation. The rearrangement joins TRBV28 to TRBJ2-7; D might be TRBD1 (6 bases). The receptor's source is a human donor in good health (CMV status not recorded). Some clones in this sample may be carry-over from other donors' samples. The CDR3 region is CASTLTGPWGEQYF. The CDR3 region has the DNA TGTGCCAGCACCCTGACAGGACCGTGGGGCGAGCAGTACTTC.